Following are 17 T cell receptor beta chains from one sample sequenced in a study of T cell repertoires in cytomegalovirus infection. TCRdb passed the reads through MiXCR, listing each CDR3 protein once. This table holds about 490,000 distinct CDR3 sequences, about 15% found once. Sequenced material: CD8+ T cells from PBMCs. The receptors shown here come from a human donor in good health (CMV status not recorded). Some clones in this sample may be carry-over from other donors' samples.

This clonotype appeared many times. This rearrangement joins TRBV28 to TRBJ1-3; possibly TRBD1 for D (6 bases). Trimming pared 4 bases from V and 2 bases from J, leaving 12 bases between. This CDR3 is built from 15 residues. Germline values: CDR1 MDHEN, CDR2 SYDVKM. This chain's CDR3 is CASSSPPGAGNTIYF. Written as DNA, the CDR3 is TGTGCCAGCAGTTCCCCCCCAGGGGCTGGAAACACCATATATTTT.

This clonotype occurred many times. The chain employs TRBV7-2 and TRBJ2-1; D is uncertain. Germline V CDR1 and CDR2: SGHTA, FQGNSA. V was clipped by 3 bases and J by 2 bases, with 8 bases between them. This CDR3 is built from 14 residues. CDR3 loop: CASSFLATYNEQFF. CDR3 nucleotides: TGTGCCAGCAGCTTTCTGGCTACCTACAATGAGCAGTTCTTC.

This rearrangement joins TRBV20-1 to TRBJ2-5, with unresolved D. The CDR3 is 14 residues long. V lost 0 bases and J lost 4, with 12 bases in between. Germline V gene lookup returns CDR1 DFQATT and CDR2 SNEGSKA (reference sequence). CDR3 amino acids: CSARDPVWLETQYF. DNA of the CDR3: TGCAGTGCTAGAGATCCGGTGTGGTTAGAGACCCAGTACTTC.

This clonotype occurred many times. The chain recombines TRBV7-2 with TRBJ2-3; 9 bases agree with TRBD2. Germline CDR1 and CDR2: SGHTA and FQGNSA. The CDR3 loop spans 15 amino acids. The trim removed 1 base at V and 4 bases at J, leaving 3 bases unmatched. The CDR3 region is CASSLGGRGADTQYF. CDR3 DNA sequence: TGTGCCAGCAGCTTAGGCGGGAGGGGAGCAGATACGCAGTATTTT.

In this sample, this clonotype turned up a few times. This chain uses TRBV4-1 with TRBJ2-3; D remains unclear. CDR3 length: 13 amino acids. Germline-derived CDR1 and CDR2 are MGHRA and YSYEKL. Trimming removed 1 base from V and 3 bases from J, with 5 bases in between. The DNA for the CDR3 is TGCGCCAGCAGCCAAGTCGGGACAGATACGCAGTATTTT. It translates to CASSQVGTDTQYF.

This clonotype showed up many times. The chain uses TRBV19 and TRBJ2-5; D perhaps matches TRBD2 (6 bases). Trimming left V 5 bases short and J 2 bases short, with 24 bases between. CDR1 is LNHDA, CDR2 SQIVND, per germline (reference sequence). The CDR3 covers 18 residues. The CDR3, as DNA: TGTGCCAGTAGTTCCGTCTTTCTCAGGACTACACCTCAAGAGACCCAGTACTTC. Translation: CASSSVFLRTTPQETQYF.

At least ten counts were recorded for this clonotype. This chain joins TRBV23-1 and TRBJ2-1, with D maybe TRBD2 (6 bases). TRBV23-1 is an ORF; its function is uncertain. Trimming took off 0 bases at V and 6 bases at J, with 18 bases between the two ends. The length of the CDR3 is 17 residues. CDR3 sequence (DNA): TGCGCCAGCAGTCAATCCCGCGGGACGGAAGGTAGCAATGAGCAGTTCTTC. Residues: CASSQSRGTEGSNEQFF.

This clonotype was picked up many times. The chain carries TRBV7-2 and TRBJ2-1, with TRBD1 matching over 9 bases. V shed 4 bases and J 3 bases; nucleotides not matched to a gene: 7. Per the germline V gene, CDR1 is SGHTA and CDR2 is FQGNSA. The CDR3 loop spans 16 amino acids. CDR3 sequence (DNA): TGTGCCAGCAGCTCGACAGGGGGGCCGATCTACAATGAGCAGTTCTTC. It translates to CASSSTGGPIYNEQFF. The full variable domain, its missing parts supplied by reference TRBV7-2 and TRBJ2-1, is GAGVSQSPSNKVTEKGKDVELRCDPISGHTALYWYRQSLGQGLEFLIYFQGNSAPDKSGLPSDRFSAERTGGSVSTLTIQRTQQEDSAVYLCASSSTGGPIYNEQFFGPGTRLTVL.

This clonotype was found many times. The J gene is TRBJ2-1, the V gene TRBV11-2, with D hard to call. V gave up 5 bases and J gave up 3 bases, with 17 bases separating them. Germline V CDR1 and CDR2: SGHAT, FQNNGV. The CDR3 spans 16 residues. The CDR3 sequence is CASSLRKGDRYNEQFF. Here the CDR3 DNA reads TGTGCCAGCAGCCTCCGAAAGGGCGATCGCTACAATGAGCAGTTCTTC.

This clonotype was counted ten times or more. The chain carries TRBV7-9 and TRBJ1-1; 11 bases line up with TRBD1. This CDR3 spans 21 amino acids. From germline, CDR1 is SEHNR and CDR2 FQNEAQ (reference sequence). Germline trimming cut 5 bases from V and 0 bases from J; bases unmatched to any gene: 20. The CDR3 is CASSGPKGGLGQGGMNTEAFF. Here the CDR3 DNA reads TGTGCCAGCAGCGGCCCAAAGGGAGGCCTGGGACAGGGGGGGATGAACACTGAAGCTTTCTTT.

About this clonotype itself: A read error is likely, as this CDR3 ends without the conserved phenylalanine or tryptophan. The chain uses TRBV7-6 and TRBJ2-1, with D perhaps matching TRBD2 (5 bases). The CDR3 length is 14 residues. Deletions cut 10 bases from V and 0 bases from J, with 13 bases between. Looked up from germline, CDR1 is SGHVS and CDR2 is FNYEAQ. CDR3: CAIDGTSSYNEQFL. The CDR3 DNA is TGTGCCATCGACGGCACTAGCTCCTACAATGAGCAGTTCTTA.

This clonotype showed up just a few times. CDR3 sequence (DNA): TGTGCCAGCAGTTTGGGAAATCCGGGGGCCCAGTACTTC. This translates into CASSLGNPGAQYF. This chain uses TRBV28 with TRBJ2-7; D is possibly TRBD1 or TRBD2 (6 bases each). Germline V gene sequence: CDR1 MDHEN, CDR2 SYDVKM. The length of the CDR3 is 13 residues. V lost 3 bases and J 10 bases, leaving 16 bases between the germline ends.

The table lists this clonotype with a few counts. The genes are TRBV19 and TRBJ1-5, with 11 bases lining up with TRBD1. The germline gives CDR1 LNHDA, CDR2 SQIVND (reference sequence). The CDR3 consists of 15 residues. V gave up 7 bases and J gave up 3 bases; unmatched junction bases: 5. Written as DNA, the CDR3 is TGTGCCAGTACCGAGGACAGGGGGCTCAATCAGCCCCAGCATTTT. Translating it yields CASTEDRGLNQPQHF.

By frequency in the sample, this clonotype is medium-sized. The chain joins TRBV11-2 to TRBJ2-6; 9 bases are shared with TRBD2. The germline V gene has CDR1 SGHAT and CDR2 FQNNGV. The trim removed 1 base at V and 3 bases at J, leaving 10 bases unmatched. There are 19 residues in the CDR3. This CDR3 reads CASSLAGIAGDGGANVLTF. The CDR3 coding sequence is TGTGCCAGCAGCTTAGCGGGCATAGCGGGAGACGGTGGGGCCAACGTCCTGACTTTC.

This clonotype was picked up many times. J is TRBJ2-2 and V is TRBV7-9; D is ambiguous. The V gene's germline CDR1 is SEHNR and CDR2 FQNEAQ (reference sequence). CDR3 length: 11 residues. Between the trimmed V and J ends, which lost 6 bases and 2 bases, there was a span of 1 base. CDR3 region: CASRNTGELFF. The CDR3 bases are TGTGCCAGCAGAAACACCGGGGAGCTGTTTTTT.

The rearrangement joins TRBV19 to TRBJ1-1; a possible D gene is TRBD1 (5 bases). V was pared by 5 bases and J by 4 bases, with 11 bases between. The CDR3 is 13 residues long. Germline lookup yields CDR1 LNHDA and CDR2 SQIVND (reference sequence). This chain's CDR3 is CASSRGWGTEAFF. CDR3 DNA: TGTGCCAGTAGTCGGGGGTGGGGCACTGAAGCTTTCTTT. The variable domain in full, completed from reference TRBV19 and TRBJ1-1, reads DGGITQSPKYLFRKEGQNVTLSCEQNLNHDAMYWYRQDPGQGLRLIYYSQIVNDFQKGDIAEGYSVSREKKESFPLTVTSAQKNPTAFYLCASSRGWGTEAFFGQGTRLTVV.

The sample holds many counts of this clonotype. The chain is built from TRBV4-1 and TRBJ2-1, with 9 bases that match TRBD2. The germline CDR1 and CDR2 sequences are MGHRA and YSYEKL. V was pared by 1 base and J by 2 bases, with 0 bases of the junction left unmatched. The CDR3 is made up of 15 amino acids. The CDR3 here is CASSQGLAAYNEQFF. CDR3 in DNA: TGCGCCAGCAGCCAAGGACTAGCGGCCTACAATGAGCAGTTCTTC.